A single sample gave rise to the 27 T cell receptor beta chains below, sequenced in a study of Graves' ophthalmopathy and Graves' hyperthyroidism. The authors amplified TCR beta CDR3 regions, and they did so from RNA transcripts for repertoire sequencing. HTBI primers primed a first-round RT-PCR, and a second-round multiplex PCR followed. TCRdb used MiXCR to reprocess the multiplex PCR reads, holding one entry per CDR3 protein. The sample yields more than 1,000,000 distinct CDR3 sequences, about two fifths seen once. The sequenced sample consisted of peripheral blood or thyroid tissue (not recorded which). These receptors all come from an adult man with Graves' hyperthyroidism.

This clonotype was detected many times. This chain connects TRBV11-2 to TRBJ2-7; 7 bases match TRBD1. The CDR3 consists of 15 residues. CDR1 and CDR2 (germline): SGHAT, FQNNGV. V shed 0 bases and J 3 bases; nucleotides not matched to a gene: 5. The CDR3 protein is CASSLDRTGNYEQYF. The CDR3 DNA reads TGTGCCAGCAGCTTAGATCGGACAGGAAACTACGAGCAGTACTTC.

This clonotype came up many times. This chain links TRBV20-1 with TRBJ2-5; D is unresolved. Germline CDR1 DFQATT, CDR2 SNEGSKA (reference sequence). The CDR3 has 12 residues. V lost 3 bases to trimming and J lost 5 bases, with 10 bases between them. The CDR3 region has the DNA TGCAGTGCTAGCAGCCTCGGGGAGACCCAGTACTTC. Translation gives CSASSLGETQYF.

This clonotype has just a few counts. This CDR3 reads CASSQGWREGTSYEQYF. DNA of the CDR3: TGTGCCAGCAGCCAAGGCTGGCGGGAGGGGACCTCCTACGAGCAGTACTTC. The chain carries TRBV7-9 and TRBJ2-7; TRBD2 agrees at 9 bases. Per germline, CDR1 SEHNR and CDR2 FQNEAQ (reference sequence). V dropped 5 bases and J dropped 0; count of bases not matched to a gene: 11. The CDR3 has 17 amino acids.

Many counts were recorded for this clonotype. This chain connects TRBV7-2 to TRBJ2-2, with unresolved D. Germline CDR1 and CDR2: SGHTA and FQGNSA. V shed 5 bases and J shed 1 base, with 11 bases lying between them. The CDR3 sequence is 15 residues long. CDR3 coding DNA: TGTGCCAGCAGCACCAGACCGCTGAACACCGGGGAGCTGTTTTTT. Amino acids: CASSTRPLNTGELFF. The whole variable domain, filled in from reference TRBV7-2 and TRBJ2-2, reads GAGVSQSPSNKVTEKGKDVELRCDPISGHTALYWYRQSLGQGLEFLIYFQGNSAPDKSGLPSDRFSAERTGGSVSTLTIQRTQQEDSAVYLCASSTRPLNTGELFFGEGSRLTVL.

The V and J genes are TRBV7-2 and TRBJ2-7; 12 bases map to TRBD2. Looked up from germline, CDR1 is SGHTA and CDR2 is FQGNSA. V gave up 5 bases and J gave up 3 bases; unmatched junction bases: 11. This CDR3 spans 17 amino acids. This CDR3 is CASSRGLAGRGDYEQYF. The CDR3 nucleotides are TGTGCCAGCAGCCGAGGACTAGCGGGAAGGGGAGACTACGAGCAGTACTTC.

This sequence joins TRBV5-6 and TRBJ2-5, with D perhaps TRBD2 (6 bases). CDR3 size: 16 residues. Looked up from germline, CDR1 is SGHDT and CDR2 is YYEEEE. V was cut by 5 bases and J by 5 bases, with 22 bases left in between. The CDR3 loop is CASSGVGAGASETQYF. DNA of the CDR3: TGTGCCAGCAGTGGAGTAGGAGCGGGTGCCAGTGAGACCCAGTACTTC.

The sample holds a few counts of this clonotype. The CDR3, as DNA: TGCAGTGCTAGAGCCCTTCGGGGGAGCACTGAAGCTTTCTTT. Amino acid sequence: CSARALRGSTEAFF. The V and J genes are TRBV20-1 and TRBJ1-1; D is possibly TRBD1 (5 bases). Germline V gene lookup returns CDR1 DFQATT and CDR2 SNEGSKA (reference sequence). The CDR3 spans 14 residues. The V gene lost 1 base and the J gene lost 4 bases, with 13 bases spanning the gap.

J is TRBJ1-1 and V is TRBV10-3, with 11 bases aligning to TRBD1. The CDR3 has 13 residues. V was pared by 11 bases and J by 1 base, with 3 bases of the junction left unmatched. In germline, CDR1 is ENHRY, CDR2 SYGVKD. The chain's CDR3 is CAGGQGANTEAFF. The CDR3 DNA follows: TGTGCCGGCGGACAGGGGGCGAACACTGAAGCTTTCTTT.

The rearrangement joins TRBV5-1 to TRBJ2-7; a possible D gene is TRBD1 (6 bases). Germline loops: CDR1 SGHRS, CDR2 YFSETQ. The CDR3 extends over 14 amino acids. Trimming stripped 4 bases from V and 0 bases from J, with 11 bases between. CDR3 bases: TGCGCCAGCAGCGGGGGCCACGTCTCCTACGAGCAGTACTTC. Protein product: CASSGGHVSYEQYF.

Many counts were recorded for this clonotype. V is TRBV9 and J is TRBJ1-2, with D perhaps TRBD1 (5 bases). Trimming stripped 0 bases from V and 6 bases from J, with 18 bases between. The CDR3 totals 16 residues. Germline V gene lookup returns CDR1 SGDLS and CDR2 YYNGEE. This CDR3 reads CASSVGAVGGSDGYTF. The CDR3 DNA follows: TGTGCCAGCAGCGTAGGAGCCGTTGGGGGGAGTGATGGCTACACCTTC.

The rearrangement links TRBV12-3 or TRBV12-4 to TRBJ2-5, with no clear D. V lost 6 bases and J 5 bases, leaving 16 bases between the germline ends. CDR3 length: 14 amino acids. CDR3 sequence reads: CASSPEEDVETQYF. In DNA, the CDR3 is TGTGCCAGCAGCCCAGAGGAAGACGTTGAGACCCAGTACTTC.

V usage is TRBV5-4 and J usage is TRBJ1-4; D remains unclear. Trimming left V 4 bases short and J 2 bases short, with 15 bases between. The germline CDR1 and CDR2 sequences are SGHNT and YYREEE (reference sequence). The length of the CDR3 is 16 residues. The CDR3 nucleotides read TGTGCCAGCAGCGAGGAACCTCTAGGGACTAATGAAAAACTGTTTTTT. Translated: CASSEEPLGTNEKLFF.

In this sample, this clonotype turned up many times. The rearrangement links TRBV4-1 to TRBJ2-2; D tentatively fits TRBD1 or TRBD2 (5 bases each). Looked up from germline, CDR1 is MGHRA and CDR2 is YSYEKL. This CDR3 has 14 amino acids. Trimming stripped 4 bases from V and 1 base from J, with 7 bases between. The CDR3 sequence is CASSRDENTGELFF. CDR3 in DNA: TGCGCCAGCAGCCGGGACGAGAACACCGGGGAGCTGTTTTTT.

Comment on this clonotype: This CDR3 fails to terminate in the conserved phenylalanine or tryptophan, so it likely reflects a read error. No DNA is shown, since the ends of the CDR3 on it are uncertain; the CDR3 is the one TCRdb lists. The chain joins TRBV29-1 to TRBJ2-6; the tabulated D call, TRBD2, remains unverified against the DNA. Termini included, the CDR3 measures 18 amino acids. Per the germline V gene, CDR1 is SQVTM and CDR2 is ANQGSEA. The CDR3 loop reads CSVEWASGASSGANVLVL.

Ten or more counts support this clonotype. The rearrangement joins TRBV20-1 to TRBJ1-6; no clear D gene. This CDR3 region has 11 residues. The germline V and J ends were trimmed by 6 bases and 6 bases, with 6 bases remaining between them. In germline, CDR1 is DFQATT, CDR2 SNEGSKA (reference sequence). CDR3 nucleotides: TGCAGTGCCTTCCTTAATTCACCCCTCCACTTT. It codes for CSAFLNSPLHF.

This clonotype was found many times. The chain joins TRBV19 to TRBJ2-7; D gene ambiguous. Germline V gene data show CDR1 as LNHDA and CDR2 as SQIVND (reference sequence). The CDR3 runs 12 residues. The ends were cut back, 3 bases at V and 1 base at J, with 4 bases in the middle. CDR3 sequence reads: CASSMGSYEQYF. In DNA, the CDR3 is TGTGCCAGTAGTATGGGGTCCTACGAGCAGTACTTC.

Remarks on this clonotype: A junction end diverges from the germline sequence, so it may reflect a read error. The J gene is TRBJ2-7, the V gene TRBV9; 7 bases are a match to TRBD1. The CDR3 totals 15 residues. Germline CDR1 and CDR2: SGDLS and YYNGEE. The CDR3 DNA reads TGTGCCAGCAGCCAACCTGACAGGGCGACCTACGAGCACTACTTC. This sequence encodes CASSQPDRATYEHYF. Complete variable domain (other parts from reference TRBV9 and TRBJ2-7): DSGVTQTPKHLITATGQRVTLRCSPRSGDLSVYWYQQSLDQGLQFLIQYYNGEERAKGNILERFSAQQFPDLHSELNLSSLELGDSALYFCASSQPDRATYEHYFGPGTRLTVT.

This clonotype was detected ten times or more. The J gene is TRBJ2-7, the V gene TRBV29-1; 8 nucleotides line up with TRBD2. Per the germline V gene, CDR1 is SQVTM and CDR2 is ANQGSEA. With 4 bases clipped from V and 4 bases from J, the junction kept 9 bases outside the gene matches. The CDR3 contains 14 residues. The CDR3 DNA reads as TGCAGCGTTGTTTCTGGGACTAGATCATACGAGCAGTACTTC. Residues: CSVVSGTRSYEQYF.

This clonotype was counted many times. The rearrangement links TRBV19 to TRBJ1-2; D gene uncertain. The CDR3 is 12 residues long. Germline CDR1 and CDR2: LNHDA and SQIVND (reference sequence). The V gene lost 7 bases and the J gene lost 5 bases, with 11 bases spanning the gap. The CDR3 bases are TGTGCCAGTAATACAGACGGATATGGCTACACCTTC. This translates into CASNTDGYGYTF.

There are many counts of this clonotype. The chain has TRBV3-1 and TRBJ2-6; D not certain. The CDR3 has 14 residues. CDR1 and CDR2 (germline): LGHDT, YNNKEL (reference sequence). Trimming pared 3 bases from V and 1 base from J, leaving 4 bases between. The CDR3 nucleotides are TGTGCCAGCAGCCAGGCTTCTGGGGCCAACGTCCTGACTTTC. Amino acid sequence: CASSQASGANVLTF.

The CDR3 here is CREGLAGTQETQYF. For the CDR3, the DNA is TGCAGAGAGGGACTAGCGGGAACGCAAGAGACCCAGTACTTC. The J gene is TRBJ2-5, the V gene TRBV20-1; 13 nucleotides agree with TRBD2. Germline CDR1 and CDR2: DFQATT and SNEGSKA (reference sequence). This CDR3 has 14 amino acids.

In its sample, this clonotype was seen many times. The chain uses TRBV28 and TRBJ1-6; D remains ambiguous. The ends were cut back, 5 bases at V and 9 bases at J, with 11 bases in the middle. The length of the CDR3 is 13 residues. Looked up from germline, CDR1 is MDHEN and CDR2 is SYDVKM. CDR3 protein: CASSPDGSSPLHF. The CDR3 bases are TGTGCCAGCAGTCCGGACGGGAGTTCACCCCTCCACTTT. Variable domain in full (rest from reference TRBV28 and TRBJ1-6): DVKVTQSSRYLVKRTGEKVFLECVQDMDHENMFWYRQDPGLGLRLIYFSYDVKMKEKGDIPEGYSVSREKKERFSLILESASTNQTSMYLCASSPDGSSPLHFGNGTRLTVT.

This clonotype was recorded a few times. Written as DNA, the CDR3 is TGTGCCAGCAGGAACCCGGGCACTGAAGCTTTCTTT. Protein product: CASRNPGTEAFF. The rearrangement links TRBV27 to TRBJ1-1; no reliable D call. Germline V gene sequence: CDR1 MNHEY, CDR2 SMNVEV (reference sequence). V was cut by 6 bases and J by 4 bases, with 9 bases left in between. There are 12 residues in the CDR3.

The rearrangement links TRBV9 to TRBJ2-7; 7 bases match TRBD2. Trimming cost V 0 bases and J 0 bases; bases outside gene matches: 3. The CDR3 has 15 amino acids. CDR1 is SGDLS and CDR2 is YYNGEE in the germline V gene. The CDR3 DNA reads as TGTGCCAGCAGCGTAGGAAGCGGGAACTCCTACGAGCAGTACTTC. Its protein product is CASSVGSGNSYEQYF.

This clonotype was counted at least ten times. The gene calls are TRBV7-2 and TRBJ2-5, with 8 bases identical to TRBD2. The junction had 7 bases not matched to a gene; V was cut back by 4 bases and J by 6 bases. Germline V gene data show CDR1 as SGHTA and CDR2 as FQGNSA. The CDR3 covers 14 residues. CDR3 residues: CASSSGLGGQTQYF. The CDR3 bases are TGTGCCAGCAGCTCGGGACTAGGGGGACAGACCCAGTACTTC.

This clonotype was counted ten times or more. This chain connects TRBV11-2 to TRBJ2-7; 11 bases line up with TRBD2. Trimming removed 2 bases from V and 6 bases from J; junction bases left unmatched: 12. CDR3 length equals 17 residues. From germline, CDR1 is SGHAT and CDR2 FQNNGV. This chain's CDR3 is CASSLFAWPSGRSEQYF. The CDR3 coding sequence is TGTGCCAGCAGCTTATTCGCTTGGCCTAGCGGGAGGAGCGAGCAGTACTTC.

At least ten counts were recorded for this clonotype. The rearrangement links TRBV7-9 to TRBJ1-2, with 8 nucleotides matching TRBD1. CDR3 size: 13 residues. CDR1 and CDR2 (germline): SEHNR, FQNEAQ (reference sequence). V was pared by 6 bases and J by 8 bases, with 8 bases of the junction left unmatched. The CDR3 reads CASSSGTGEGYTF. The CDR3, as DNA: TGTGCCAGCAGTTCAGGGACAGGTGAAGGCTACACCTTC.